This T cell receptor (beta chain) is from a study of blood T cells in healthy people across ages (dated by TCRdb to 2014 to 2015). Regarding the study in general: In model experiments, roughly one uniquely barcoded TCR beta cDNA molecule per two T cells was captured by template switching. The study analyzed two additional independent replicas of 1 million unique cDNA reads from the same blood draw for two donors, one aged 18 to 30 and one aged 80 or older. The donors were split into four age groups: young (average approximately 16 years), middle-aged (39), aged (approximately 60) and long-lived (roughly 77). To avoid experimental bias, donors of different ages were spread randomly across the sequencing lanes. The study measured age-related changes in TCR beta repertoire diversity using deep sequencing normalized with unique cDNA molecular identifiers. Results and caveats for the whole study, not just this receptor: Compared with the aged group, the long-lived group had more naive CD4+ T cells, fewer expanded clones and increased TCR diversity, a pattern suggesting age selection. A strong correlation was found between observed TCR beta diversity and the percentage of naive T cells measured by flow cytometry. Donor CMV infection status was unknown, potentially confounding age-related changes in expanded clonotypes. Estimates of total diversity based on one million sequenced T cells were considered lower bounds and underestimates. Since profiling was done on bulk unsorted PBMCs, naive and antigen-experienced compartments could not be conclusively compared. As age increased, observed TCR beta diversity per million T cells dropped in a roughly linear way, and a significant reduction was already evident by age 40.

There are 14 amino acids in the CDR3, from cysteine to phenylalanine inclusive. Of the read, only the CDR3 DNA is kept; its 42 bases are in frame from base 1. The germline V gene sets CDR1 to SGHTA and CDR2 to FQGTGA. The roughly 39 donors, aged 6 to 90 years, were systemically healthy Caucasian individuals from Russia. Around 10 milliliters of peripheral blood were collected from each donor into EDTA-treated Vacutainer tubes. PBMCs were isolated by Ficoll-Paque density-gradient centrifugation, with at least 6.5 million obtained per sample. Trizol reagent was used to extract total RNA from PBMCs, with at least 5.5 micrograms per sample. Naive CD45RAhigh/CD27high T cell percentages were measured by flow cytometry on a PBMC aliquot from every donor. Concerning this clonotype itself: Its binding antigen is unknown. One end of the junction is discordant with germline, which a read error may explain.

Libraries were constructed by 5' RACE. A second 7 to 11 cycle PCR used a sample-barcoded 5' primer and a J-beta primer mix. A unique molecular identifier was introduced onto each TCR beta cDNA molecule by a template-switch 5' adaptor carrying 12 random nucleotides. Each sample yielded at least 2.5 million CDR3-containing paired-end reads. All of the RNA was converted into first-strand cDNA using the Mint cDNA synthesis kit, with a TRBC-specific oligonucleotide serving as the primer. Following uracil-DNA glycosylase treatment, all cDNA underwent a first 18-cycle PCR with the universal primers M1SS and BC2_uni_R. Concerning the study's data processing: For normalization, 1 million high-quality reads were randomly selected from each sample, with every read carrying a distinct molecular identifier. Instead of being binned into consensus sequences, reads that shared molecular identifiers were thrown out. CDR3 identification, clonotype clustering and error correction used MiTCR with a Q25 quality threshold and the strictest error-elimination algorithm. A nonparametric unseen species model with Euler transformation was used to estimate lower-bound total TCR beta diversity. TCRdb itself trimmed the public reads at Q25 with fastp, ran MiXCR and retained productive beta chains. Here each entry gathers all rows of one CDR3 protein and keeps the most common genes and DNA. The V and J calls come from TCRdb's annotation, not from the publication. The sample table holds 1,800,000 or so distinct CDR3 sequences, of which around 40% were seen once. Under 25% of the sample is held by the ten biggest clonotypes.

Sequenced sample: blood. The sequence came from a human donor in good health. The V and J genes are TRBV7-3 and TRBJ2-1, with the D gene uncertain. The nucleotide sequence is TGTACCAGCAGCTTAAAAGATGGCTCCAATGAGCAGTTCTTC. Translated, it gives CTSSLKDGSNEQFF.